This TCR beta chain was identified in a study of cytomegalovirus exposure and HLA in healthy donors. The primer mix had 60 Vbeta and 13 Jbeta primers. TCRdb's table, derived via immunoSEQ multiplex PCR, lists solely in-frame clones and lacks some. In the table there are approximately 160,000 clones, approximately 71% of which are singletons. Germline V CDR1 and CDR2: SGHRS, YFSETQ. There are 15 residues in the CDR3. The V end was cut by 4 bases, the J end by 5 bases, with 18 bases between. This TCR was recovered from a man aged 50 to 60 in good health and CMV-seronegative. This rearrangement joins TRBV5-1 to TRBJ2-5; TRBD1 might be the D (6 bases). The sample taken for sequencing was PBMCs. CDR3 sequence: CASSIGTIEGETQYF. DNA of the CDR3: TGCGCCAGCAGCATTGGGACAATAGAGGGTGAGACCCAGTACTTC.